Presented here are 14 T cell receptor beta chains from one specimen sequenced in a study of naive and memory T cell subsets. An oligonucleotide containing a UMI was ligated to the 3' end of TCR cDNA. Ligated cDNA underwent four rounds of PCR with nested alpha and beta constant region primers and SP2. TCRdb reprocessed the 5' RACE reads with MiXCR, giving one entry per CDR3 protein. Of 50,000 or so distinct CDR3 sequences listed, about 7.2% were seen once; the top ten hold 8.5% to 10%. The receptors come from a male donor in good health.

This clonotype has at least ten counts. The chain joins TRBV19 to TRBJ1-2; no clear D. The CDR3 is made up of 13 amino acids. V lost 10 bases, J lost 2 bases, and 14 bases lay in between. The V gene's germline CDR1 is LNHDA and CDR2 SQIVND (reference sequence). The CDR3 DNA reads TGTGCCACCTCGCTGATGGGCAACTATGGCTACACCTTC. Translation: CATSLMGNYGYTF.

This chain connects TRBV29-1 to TRBJ1-1; 7 bases map to TRBD1. CDR3 length: 12 amino acids. The V and J ends lost 3 bases and 4 bases, in that order; junction bases with no gene match: 2. Germline CDR1 and CDR2: SQVTM and ANQGSEA. The CDR3 DNA is TGCAGCGTTGAGACAGGGCCCACTGAAGCTTTCTTT. This encodes CSVETGPTEAFF.

This clonotype was observed a single time. One end of the junction is discordant with germline, which a read error may explain. The CDR3 nucleotides read TGTGCCAGCAGACAAGTAGCGGGGCCACAGTACTTC. Protein sequence: CASRQVAGPQYF. V gene TRBV14 combines with J gene TRBJ2-7; 8 bases line up with TRBD2. Germline CDR1 SGHDN, CDR2 FVKESK. There are 12 residues in the CDR3.

The sample holds many counts of this clonotype. The CDR3: CASSLDLAGGRIEQFF. Written as DNA, the CDR3 is TGTGCCAGCAGCTTAGATCTAGCGGGGGGGCGGATTGAGCAGTTCTTC. This chain uses TRBV11-2 with TRBJ2-1; 12 bases agree with TRBD2. Germline CDR1 SGHAT, CDR2 FQNNGV. The V and J ends lost 0 bases and 9 bases, in that order; junction bases with no gene match: 6. The CDR3 length is 16 residues. The variable domain in full, with the rest retrieved from reference TRBV11-2 and TRBJ2-1, is EAGVAQSPRYKIIEKRQSVAFWCNPISGHATLYWYQQILGQGPKLLIQFQNNGVVDDSQLPKDRFSAERLKGVDSTLKIQPAKLEDSAVYLCASSLDLAGGRIEQFFGPGTRLTVL.

This clonotype was recorded a few times. This chain connects TRBV19 to TRBJ2-3; weak D call: TRBD1 (6 bases). The germline V gene has CDR1 LNHDA and CDR2 SQIVND (reference sequence). The CDR3 is 15 residues long. Trimming stripped 6 bases from V and 4 bases from J, with 17 bases between. The DNA of the CDR3 is TGTGCCAGTAGAGACCAGGGGCGAGGAGCAGATACGCAGTATTTT. It translates to CASRDQGRGADTQYF.

This clonotype was observed at least ten times. The genes are TRBV7-2 and TRBJ2-3; 16 nucleotides line up with TRBD2. The germline CDR1 and CDR2 sequences are SGHTA and FQGNSA. The CDR3 covers 18 residues. Trimming took 4 bases from V and 6 from J; bases not matched to a gene: 10. The chain's CDR3 is CASSYRGTSGRASDTQYF. DNA of the CDR3: TGTGCCAGCAGCTACCGAGGGACTAGCGGGAGGGCCAGTGATACGCAGTATTTT.

Ten or more counts support this clonotype. The chain combines TRBV7-8 with TRBJ1-5; the D gene is possibly TRBD1 (5 bases). This CDR3 has 15 amino acids. Per germline, CDR1 SGHVS and CDR2 FQNEAQ. Trimming left V 8 bases short and J 2 bases short, with 16 bases between. CDR3 loop: CASSGPLGGNQPQHF. DNA of the CDR3: TGTGCCAGCTCGGGACCCCTGGGGGGCAATCAGCCCCAGCATTTT.

This clonotype was counted between two and nine times. The chain employs TRBV12-3 or TRBV12-4 and TRBJ2-3; D ambiguous. Trimming cost V 2 bases and J 1 base, with 10 bases left between them. This CDR3 is built from 15 residues. The CDR3 sequence is CASSLLARRTDTQYF. CDR3 bases: TGTGCCAGCAGTTTATTAGCCAGACGCACAGATACGCAGTATTTT.

This clonotype was seen many times. The chain employs TRBV30 and TRBJ2-1; 8 bases agree with TRBD2. V shed 0 bases, J shed 9 bases, and the junction held 7 bases outside the gene matches. Germline CDR1 reads GTSNPN; CDR2 reads SVGIG (reference sequence). The CDR3 has 14 residues. The CDR3 spells CAWSVLAAGTEQFF. As DNA, the CDR3 is TGTGCCTGGAGTGTACTAGCGGCCGGAACTGAGCAGTTCTTC.

In its sample, this clonotype was seen many times. This chain connects TRBV7-9 to TRBJ1-1; no clear D. Germline CDR1 is SEHNR and CDR2 is FQNEAQ (reference sequence). The CDR3 consists of 18 residues. The V and J ends lost 2 bases and 0 bases respectively, with 19 bases between them. CDR3 in DNA: TGTGCCAGCAGCTTACTGCTAGGGTCCGGCCGGATGAACACTGAAGCTTTCTTT. Its protein product is CASSLLLGSGRMNTEAFF.

The chain uses TRBV20-1 and TRBJ2-1; no clear D. Germline assignment: CDR1 DFQATT and CDR2 SNEGSKA (reference sequence). The CDR3 loop spans 14 amino acids. The V end was cut by 6 bases, the J end by 3 bases, with 15 bases between. The CDR3 nucleotides read TGCAGTGCCGTAGCACGAGGAAACTACAATGAGCAGTTCTTC. Its protein is CSAVARGNYNEQFF.

Concerning this clonotype: This may stem from a read error, because a much larger clone lies one nucleotide away. J is TRBJ2-2 and V is TRBV19; 8 positions agree with TRBD2. The germline gives CDR1 LNHDA, CDR2 SQIVND (reference sequence). The CDR3 sequence is 15 residues long. CDR3: CSSSIGGLETGELFF. Here the CDR3 DNA reads TGTTCCAGTAGTATTGGGGGACTAGAAACCGGGGAGCTGTTTTTT.

CDR3 sequence reads: CASSPDRNTYEQYF. CDR3 sequence (DNA): TGTGCCAGCAGTCCGGACAGGAATACCTACGAGCAGTACTTC. The chain couples TRBV2 to TRBJ2-7; 7 bases fit TRBD1. Germline CDR1 and CDR2: SNHLY and FYNNEI. V lost 5 bases to trimming and J lost 2 bases; unmatched junction nucleotides: 6. The CDR3 spans 14 residues.

In its sample, this clonotype was seen a few times. This CDR3 reads CASSPGAPDTQYF. CDR3 in DNA: TGTGCCAGCAGTCCCGGGGCGCCAGATACGCAGTATTTT. J is TRBJ2-3 and V is TRBV12-3 or TRBV12-4; D could derive from TRBD1 or TRBD2 (5 bases each). Trimming shortened V by 5 bases and J by 4 bases, and 10 bases separated the two germline ends. This CDR3 spans 13 amino acids.